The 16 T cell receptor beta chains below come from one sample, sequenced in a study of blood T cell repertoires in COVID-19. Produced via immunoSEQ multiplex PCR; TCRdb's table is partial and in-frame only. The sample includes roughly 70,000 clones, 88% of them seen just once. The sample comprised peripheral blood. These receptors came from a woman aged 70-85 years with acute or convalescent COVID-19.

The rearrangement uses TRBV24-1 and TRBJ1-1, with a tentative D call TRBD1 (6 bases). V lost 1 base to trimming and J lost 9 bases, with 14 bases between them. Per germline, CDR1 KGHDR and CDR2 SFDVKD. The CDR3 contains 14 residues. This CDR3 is CATSDLKSGTKAFF. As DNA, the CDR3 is TGTGCCACCAGTGATTTAAAGTCCGGGACAAAAGCTTTCTTT.

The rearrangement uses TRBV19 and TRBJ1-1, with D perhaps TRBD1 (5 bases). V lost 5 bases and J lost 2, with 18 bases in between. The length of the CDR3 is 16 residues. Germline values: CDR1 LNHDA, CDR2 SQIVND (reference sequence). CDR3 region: CASSPIYRSLNTEAFF. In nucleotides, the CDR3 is TGTGCCAGTAGTCCGATTTACAGGAGCCTCAACACTGAAGCTTTCTTT.

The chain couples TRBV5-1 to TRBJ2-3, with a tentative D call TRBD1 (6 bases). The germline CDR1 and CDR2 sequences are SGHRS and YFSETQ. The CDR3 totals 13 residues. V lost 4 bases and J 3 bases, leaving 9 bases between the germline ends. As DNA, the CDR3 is TGCGCCAGCAGCCCCGGACAGACAGATACGCAGTATTTT. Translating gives CASSPGQTDTQYF.

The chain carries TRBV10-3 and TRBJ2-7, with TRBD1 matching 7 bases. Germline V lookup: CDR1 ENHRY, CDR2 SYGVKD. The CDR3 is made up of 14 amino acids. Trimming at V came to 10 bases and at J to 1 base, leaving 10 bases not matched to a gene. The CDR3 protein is CASRRDSFSYEQYF. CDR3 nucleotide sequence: TGTGCCAGCCGAAGGGACAGTTTTTCCTACGAGCAGTACTTC.

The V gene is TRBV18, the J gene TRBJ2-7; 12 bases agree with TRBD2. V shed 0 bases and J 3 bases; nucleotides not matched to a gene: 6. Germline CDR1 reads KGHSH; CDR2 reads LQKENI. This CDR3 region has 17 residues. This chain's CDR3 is CASSPPSLAGGYYEQYF. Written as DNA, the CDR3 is TGTGCCAGCTCACCACCGTCACTAGCGGGAGGATACTACGAGCAGTACTTC.

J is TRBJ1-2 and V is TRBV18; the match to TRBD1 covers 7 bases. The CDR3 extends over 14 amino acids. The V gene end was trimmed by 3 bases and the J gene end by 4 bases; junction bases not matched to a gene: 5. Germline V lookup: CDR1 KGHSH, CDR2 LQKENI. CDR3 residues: CASSPETGLYGYTF. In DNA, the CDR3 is TGTGCCAGCTCACCGGAGACAGGGCTCTATGGCTACACCTTC.

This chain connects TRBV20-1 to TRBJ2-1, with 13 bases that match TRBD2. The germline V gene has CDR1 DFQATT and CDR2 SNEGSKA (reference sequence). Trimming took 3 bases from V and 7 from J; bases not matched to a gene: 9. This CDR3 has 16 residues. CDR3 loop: CSASPTSGRVGNEQFF. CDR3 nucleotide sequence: TGCAGTGCTAGTCCAACTAGCGGGAGGGTGGGGAATGAGCAGTTCTTC.

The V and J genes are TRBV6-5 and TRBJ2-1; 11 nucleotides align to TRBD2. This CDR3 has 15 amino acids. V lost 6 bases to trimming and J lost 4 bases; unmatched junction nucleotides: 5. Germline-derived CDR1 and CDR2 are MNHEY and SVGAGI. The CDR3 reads CASRLAGVEYNEQFF. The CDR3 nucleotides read TGTGCCAGCAGACTAGCGGGAGTAGAGTACAATGAGCAGTTCTTC.

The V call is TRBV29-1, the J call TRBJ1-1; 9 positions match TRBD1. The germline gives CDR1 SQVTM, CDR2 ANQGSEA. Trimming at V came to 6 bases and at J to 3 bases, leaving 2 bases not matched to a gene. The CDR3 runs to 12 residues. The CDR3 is CSVGQGYTEAFF. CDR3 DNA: TGCAGCGTCGGACAGGGGTACACTGAAGCTTTCTTT. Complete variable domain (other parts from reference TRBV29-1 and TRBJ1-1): SAVISQKPSRDICQRGTSLTIQCQVDSQVTMMFWYRQQPGQSLTLIATANQGSEATYESGFVIDKFPISRPNLTFSTLTVSNMSPEDSSIYLCSVGQGYTEAFFGQGTRLTVV.

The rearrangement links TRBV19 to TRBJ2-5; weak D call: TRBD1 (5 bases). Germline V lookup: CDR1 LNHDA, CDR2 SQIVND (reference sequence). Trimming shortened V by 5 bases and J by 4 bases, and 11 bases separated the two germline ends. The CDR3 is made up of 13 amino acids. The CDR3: CASSFRQLETQYF. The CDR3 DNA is TGTGCCAGTAGTTTCCGACAGCTAGAGACCCAGTACTTC.

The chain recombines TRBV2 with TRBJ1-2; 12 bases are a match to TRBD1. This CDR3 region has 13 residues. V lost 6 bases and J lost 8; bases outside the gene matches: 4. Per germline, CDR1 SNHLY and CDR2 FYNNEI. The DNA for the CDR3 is TGTGCCAGCAGCGCCGGGACAGGGGGCGGCTACACCTTC. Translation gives CASSAGTGGGYTF.

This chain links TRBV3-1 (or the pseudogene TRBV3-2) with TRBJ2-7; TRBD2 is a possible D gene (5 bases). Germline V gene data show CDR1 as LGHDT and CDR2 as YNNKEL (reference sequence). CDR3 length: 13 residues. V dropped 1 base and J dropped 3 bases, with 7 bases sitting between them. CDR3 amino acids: CASSQVGNYEQYF. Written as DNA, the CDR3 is TGTGCCAGCAGCCAAGTCGGGAACTACGAGCAGTACTTC.

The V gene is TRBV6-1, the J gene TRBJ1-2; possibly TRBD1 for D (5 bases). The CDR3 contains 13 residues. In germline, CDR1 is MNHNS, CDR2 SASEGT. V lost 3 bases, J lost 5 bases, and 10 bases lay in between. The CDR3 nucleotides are TGTGCCAGCAGTGAGTGGGGGGATTATGGCTACACCTTC. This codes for CASSEWGDYGYTF.

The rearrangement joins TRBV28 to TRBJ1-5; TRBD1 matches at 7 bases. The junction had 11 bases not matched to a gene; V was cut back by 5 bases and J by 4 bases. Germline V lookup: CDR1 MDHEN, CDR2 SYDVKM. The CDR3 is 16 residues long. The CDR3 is CASSPVGQTVNQPQHF. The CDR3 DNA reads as TGTGCCAGCAGTCCGGTGGGACAGACCGTAAATCAGCCCCAGCATTTT.

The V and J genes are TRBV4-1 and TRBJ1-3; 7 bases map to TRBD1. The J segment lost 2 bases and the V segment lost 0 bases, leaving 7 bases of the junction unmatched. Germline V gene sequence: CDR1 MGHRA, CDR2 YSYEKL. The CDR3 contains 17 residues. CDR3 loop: CASSQDKQGTTGNTIYF. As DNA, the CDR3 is TGCGCCAGCAGCCAAGATAAACAGGGGACGACTGGAAACACCATATATTTT.

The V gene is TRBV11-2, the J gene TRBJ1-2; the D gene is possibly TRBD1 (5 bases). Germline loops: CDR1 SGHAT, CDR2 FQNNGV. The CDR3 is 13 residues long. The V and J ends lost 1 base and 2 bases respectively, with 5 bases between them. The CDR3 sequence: CASSLAGNYGYTF. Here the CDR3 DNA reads TGTGCCAGCAGCTTAGCAGGGAACTATGGCTACACCTTC.